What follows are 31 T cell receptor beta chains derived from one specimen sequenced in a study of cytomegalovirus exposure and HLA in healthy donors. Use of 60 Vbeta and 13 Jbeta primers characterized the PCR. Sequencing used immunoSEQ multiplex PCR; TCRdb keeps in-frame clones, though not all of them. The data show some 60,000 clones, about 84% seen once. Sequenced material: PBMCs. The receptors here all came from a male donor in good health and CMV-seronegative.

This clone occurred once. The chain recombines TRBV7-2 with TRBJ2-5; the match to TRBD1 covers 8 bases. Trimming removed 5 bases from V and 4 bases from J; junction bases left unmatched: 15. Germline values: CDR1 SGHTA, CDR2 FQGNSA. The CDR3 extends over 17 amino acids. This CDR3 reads CASSPHGQGLRVETQYF. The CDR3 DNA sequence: TGTGCCAGCAGCCCGCATGGACAGGGTCTAAGGGTAGAGACCCAGTACTTC.

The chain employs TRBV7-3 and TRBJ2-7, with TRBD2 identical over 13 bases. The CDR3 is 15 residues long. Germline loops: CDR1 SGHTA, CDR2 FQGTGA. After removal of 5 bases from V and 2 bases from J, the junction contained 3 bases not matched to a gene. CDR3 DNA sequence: TGTGCCAGCAGCCAAACTAGCGGGGGGGCCTACGAGCAGTACTTC. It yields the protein CASSQTSGGAYEQYF.

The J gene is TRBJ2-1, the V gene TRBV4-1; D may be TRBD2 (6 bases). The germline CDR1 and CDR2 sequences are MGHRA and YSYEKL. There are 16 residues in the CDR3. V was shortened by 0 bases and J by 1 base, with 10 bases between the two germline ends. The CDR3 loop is CASSQDPAGSYNEQFF. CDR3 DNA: TGCGCCAGCAGCCAAGATCCAGCGGGTTCCTACAATGAGCAGTTCTTC.

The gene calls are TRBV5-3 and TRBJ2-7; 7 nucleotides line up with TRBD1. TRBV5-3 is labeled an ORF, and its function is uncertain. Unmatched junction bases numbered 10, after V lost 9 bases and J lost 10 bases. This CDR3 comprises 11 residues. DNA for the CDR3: TGTGCCACCGGACAGGACCCCTTTCAGTACTTC. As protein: CATGQDPFQYF.

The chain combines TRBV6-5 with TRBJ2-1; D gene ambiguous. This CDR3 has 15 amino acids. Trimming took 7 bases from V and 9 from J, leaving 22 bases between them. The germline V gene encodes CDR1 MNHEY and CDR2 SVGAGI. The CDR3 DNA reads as TGTGCCAGCATTCCGAAAGCGCGAGAAATTGGTGAGCAGTTCTTC. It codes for CASIPKAREIGEQFF.

CDR3 sequence (DNA): TGTGCCAGCAGCTCCAGGGTAACCGGCAATCAGCCCCAGCATTTT. Its translation is CASSSRVTGNQPQHF. The chain couples TRBV2 to TRBJ1-5, with D possibly being TRBD1 (5 bases). The CDR3 sequence is 15 residues long. Germline assignment: CDR1 SNHLY and CDR2 FYNNEI. Trimming shortened V by 6 bases and J by 2 bases, and 14 bases separated the two germline ends.

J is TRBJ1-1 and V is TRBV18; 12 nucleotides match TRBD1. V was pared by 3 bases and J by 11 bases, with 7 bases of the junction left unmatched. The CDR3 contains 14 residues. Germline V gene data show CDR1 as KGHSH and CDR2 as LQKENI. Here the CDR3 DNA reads TGTGCCAGCTCACCGGGGGACAGGGGGCCTGGGGCTTTCTTT. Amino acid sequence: CASSPGDRGPGAFF.

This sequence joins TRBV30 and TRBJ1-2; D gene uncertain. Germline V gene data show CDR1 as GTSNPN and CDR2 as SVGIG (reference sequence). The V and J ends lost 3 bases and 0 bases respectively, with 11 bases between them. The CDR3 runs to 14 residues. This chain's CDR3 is CAWRILGANYGYTF. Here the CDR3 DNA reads TGTGCCTGGAGAATATTGGGAGCTAACTATGGCTACACCTTC.

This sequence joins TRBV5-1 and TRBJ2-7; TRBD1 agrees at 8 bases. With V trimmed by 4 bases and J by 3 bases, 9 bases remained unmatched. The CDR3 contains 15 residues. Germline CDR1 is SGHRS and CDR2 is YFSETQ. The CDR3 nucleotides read TGCGCCAGCAGCCTGACAGGGGATCCGAACTACGAGCAGTACTTC. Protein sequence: CASSLTGDPNYEQYF.

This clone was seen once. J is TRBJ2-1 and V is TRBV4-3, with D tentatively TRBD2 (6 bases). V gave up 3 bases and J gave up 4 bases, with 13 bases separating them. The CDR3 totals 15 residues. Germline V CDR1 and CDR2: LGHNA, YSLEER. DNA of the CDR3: TGCGCCAGCAGCCAGGAGCCGGGACTTTACAATGAGCAGTTCTTC. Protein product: CASSQEPGLYNEQFF.

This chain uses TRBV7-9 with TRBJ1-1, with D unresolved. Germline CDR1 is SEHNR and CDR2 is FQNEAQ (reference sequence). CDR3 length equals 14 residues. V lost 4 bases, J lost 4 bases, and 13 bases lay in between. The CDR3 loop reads CASSSDGRGTEAFF. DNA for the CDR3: TGTGCCAGCAGCTCGGACGGCCGGGGCACTGAAGCTTTCTTT.

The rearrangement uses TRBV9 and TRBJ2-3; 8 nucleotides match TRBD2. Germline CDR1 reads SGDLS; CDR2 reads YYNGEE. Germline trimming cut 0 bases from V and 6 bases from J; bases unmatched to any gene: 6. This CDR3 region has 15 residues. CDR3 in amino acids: CASSVGSGGIDTQYF. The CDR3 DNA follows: TGTGCCAGCAGCGTAGGGAGCGGGGGTATTGATACGCAGTATTTT.

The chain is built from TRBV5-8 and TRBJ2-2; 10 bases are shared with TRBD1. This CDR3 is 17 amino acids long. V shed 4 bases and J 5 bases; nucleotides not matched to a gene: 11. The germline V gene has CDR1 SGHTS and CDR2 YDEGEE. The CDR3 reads CASSPRDRGLGTGELFF. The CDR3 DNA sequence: TGTGCCAGCAGCCCCCGGGACAGGGGACTGGGGACCGGGGAGCTGTTTTTT.

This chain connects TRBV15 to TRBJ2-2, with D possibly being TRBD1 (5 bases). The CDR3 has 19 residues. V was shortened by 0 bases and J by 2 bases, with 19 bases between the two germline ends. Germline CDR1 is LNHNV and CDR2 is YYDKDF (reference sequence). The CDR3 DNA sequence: TGTGCCACCAGCAGAGACGCTCGGGTATTCGACAGAAACACCGGGGAGCTGTTTTTT. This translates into CATSRDARVFDRNTGELFF.

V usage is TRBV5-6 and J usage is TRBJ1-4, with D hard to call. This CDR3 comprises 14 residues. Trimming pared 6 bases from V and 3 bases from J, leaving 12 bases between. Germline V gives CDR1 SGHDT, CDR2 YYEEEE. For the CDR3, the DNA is TGTGCCAGCACCCGAGGATGGGCTAATGAAAAACTGTTTTTT. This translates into CASTRGWANEKLFF. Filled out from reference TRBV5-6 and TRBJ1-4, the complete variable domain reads DAGVTQSPTHLIKTRGQQVTLRCSPKSGHDTVSWYQQALGQGPQFIFQYYEEEERQRGNFPDRFSGHQFPNYSSELNVNALLLGDSALYLCASTRGWANEKLFFGSGTQLSVL.

CDR3 DNA sequence: TGTGCCAGCAGCTTAGTTGGCCAGCCCCAGCATTTT. As protein: CASSLVGQPQHF. This chain links TRBV7-2 with TRBJ1-5; D gene unclear. With 1 base removed from V and 7 bases from J, the gap between germline ends came to 5 bases. This CDR3 comprises 12 residues. Germline CDR1 SGHTA, CDR2 FQGNSA.

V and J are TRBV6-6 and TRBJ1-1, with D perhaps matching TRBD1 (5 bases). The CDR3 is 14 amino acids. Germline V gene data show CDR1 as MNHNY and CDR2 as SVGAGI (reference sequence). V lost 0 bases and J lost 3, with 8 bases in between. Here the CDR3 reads CASSYSTGDTEAFF. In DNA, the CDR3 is TGTGCCAGCAGTTACTCGACGGGGGACACTGAAGCTTTCTTT.

The DNA for the CDR3 is TGTGCCAGCAGCTCAGAGGGGGGGTCGGGTTCACCCCTCCACTTT. Its protein product is CASSSEGGSGSPLHF. The V and J genes are TRBV7-2 and TRBJ1-6, with a tentative D call TRBD1 (6 bases). CDR3 length: 15 residues. The V gene's germline CDR1 is SGHTA and CDR2 FQGNSA. The V end lost 4 bases, the J end lost 9 bases, and 16 bases lay between the germline ends.

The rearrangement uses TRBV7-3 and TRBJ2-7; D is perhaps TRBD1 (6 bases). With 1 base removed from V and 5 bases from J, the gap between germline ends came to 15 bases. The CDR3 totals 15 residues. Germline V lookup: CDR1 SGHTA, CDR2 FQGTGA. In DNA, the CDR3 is TGTGCCAGCAGCTTAAATGCAGGGGTATCCGACGAGCAGTACTTC. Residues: CASSLNAGVSDEQYF.

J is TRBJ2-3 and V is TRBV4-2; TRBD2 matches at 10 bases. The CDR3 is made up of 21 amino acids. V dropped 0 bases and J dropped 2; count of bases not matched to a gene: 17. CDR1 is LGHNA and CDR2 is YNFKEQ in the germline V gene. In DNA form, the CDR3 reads TGTGCCAGCAGCCAAGATCCCCAGCGGGGGGGACCTCAGCGATACACAGATACGCAGTATTTT. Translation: CASSQDPQRGGPQRYTDTQYF.

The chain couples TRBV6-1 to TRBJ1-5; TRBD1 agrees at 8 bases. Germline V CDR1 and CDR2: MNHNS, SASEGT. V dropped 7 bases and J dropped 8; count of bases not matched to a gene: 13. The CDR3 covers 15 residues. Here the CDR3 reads CASTLRTGPSEPQHF. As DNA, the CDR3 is TGTGCCAGCACGCTCCGGACAGGGCCTAGCGAGCCCCAGCATTTT.

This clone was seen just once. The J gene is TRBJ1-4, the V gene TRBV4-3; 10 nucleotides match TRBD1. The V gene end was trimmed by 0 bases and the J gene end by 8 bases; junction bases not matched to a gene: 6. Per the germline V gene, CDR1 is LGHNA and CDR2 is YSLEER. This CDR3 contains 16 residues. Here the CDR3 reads CASSQEIGTGVEKLFF. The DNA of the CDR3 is TGCGCCAGCAGCCAAGAGATTGGGACAGGGGTGGAAAAACTGTTTTTT.

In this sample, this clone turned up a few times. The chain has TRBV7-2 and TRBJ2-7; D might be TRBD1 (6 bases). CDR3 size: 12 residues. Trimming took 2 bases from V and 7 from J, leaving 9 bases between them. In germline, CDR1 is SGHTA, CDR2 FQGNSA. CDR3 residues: CASSLQGKEQYF. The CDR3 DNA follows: TGTGCCAGCAGCTTACAGGGGAAAGAGCAGTACTTC. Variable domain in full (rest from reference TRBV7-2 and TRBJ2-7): GAGVSQSPSNKVTEKGKDVELRCDPISGHTALYWYRQSLGQGLEFLIYFQGNSAPDKSGLPSDRFSAERTGGSVSTLTIQRTQQEDSAVYLCASSLQGKEQYFGPGTRLTVT.

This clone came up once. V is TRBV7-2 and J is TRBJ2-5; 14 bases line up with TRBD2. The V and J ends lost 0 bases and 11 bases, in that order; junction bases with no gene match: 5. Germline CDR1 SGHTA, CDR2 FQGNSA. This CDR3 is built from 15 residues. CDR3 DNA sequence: TGTGCCAGCAGCTTAGCGACTAGCGGGGGGGCGCGACAGTACTTC. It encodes CASSLATSGGARQYF.

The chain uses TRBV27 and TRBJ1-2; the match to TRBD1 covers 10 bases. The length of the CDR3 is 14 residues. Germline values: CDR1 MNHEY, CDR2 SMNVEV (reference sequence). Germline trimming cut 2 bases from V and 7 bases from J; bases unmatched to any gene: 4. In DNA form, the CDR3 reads TGTGCCAGCAGTTTAATGGGACAGGGGTTTGGCTACACCTTC. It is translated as CASSLMGQGFGYTF.

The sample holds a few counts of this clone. The CDR3 bases are TGTGCCAGCAGCACATCCGGGACTAGCACAGATACGCAGTATTTT. Translated: CASSTSGTSTDTQYF. V usage is TRBV11-3 and J usage is TRBJ2-3; D is possibly TRBD2 (6 bases). This CDR3 spans 15 amino acids. The V and J ends lost 5 bases and 0 bases respectively, with 12 bases between them. Germline CDR1 and CDR2: SGHNT and YENEEA. The variable domain in full, completed from reference TRBV11-3 and TRBJ2-3, reads EAGVVQSPRYKIIEKKQPVAFWCNPISGHNTLYWYLQNLGQGPELLIRYENEEAVDDSQLPKDRFSAERLKGVDSTLKIQPAELGDSAVYLCASSTSGTSTDTQYFGPGTRLTVL.

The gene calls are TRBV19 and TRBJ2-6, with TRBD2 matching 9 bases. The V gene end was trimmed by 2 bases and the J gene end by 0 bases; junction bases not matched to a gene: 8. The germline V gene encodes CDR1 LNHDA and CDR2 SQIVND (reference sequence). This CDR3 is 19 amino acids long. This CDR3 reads CASSIRVAGASSGANVLTF. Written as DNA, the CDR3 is TGTGCCAGTAGTATACGGGTAGCGGGGGCCTCCTCTGGGGCCAACGTCCTGACTTTC.

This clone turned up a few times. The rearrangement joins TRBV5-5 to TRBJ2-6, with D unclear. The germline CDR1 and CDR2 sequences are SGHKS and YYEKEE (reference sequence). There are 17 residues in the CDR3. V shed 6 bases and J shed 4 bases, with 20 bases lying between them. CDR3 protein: CASTPVVHGPGANVLTF. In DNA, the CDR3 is TGTGCCAGCACCCCCGTAGTCCACGGTCCCGGGGCCAACGTCCTGACTTTC.

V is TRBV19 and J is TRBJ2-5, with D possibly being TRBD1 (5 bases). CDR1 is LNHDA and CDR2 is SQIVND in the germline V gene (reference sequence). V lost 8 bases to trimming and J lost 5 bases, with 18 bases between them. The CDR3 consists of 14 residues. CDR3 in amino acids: CASAEAGLRETQYF. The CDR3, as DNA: TGTGCCAGTGCCGAGGCAGGGTTGAGGGAGACCCAGTACTTC.

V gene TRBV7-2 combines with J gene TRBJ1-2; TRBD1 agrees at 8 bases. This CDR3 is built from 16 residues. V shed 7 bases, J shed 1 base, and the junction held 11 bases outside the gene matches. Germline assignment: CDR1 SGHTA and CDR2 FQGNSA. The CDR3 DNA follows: TGTGCCAGCACCAACGCCGGGACAGGAGTTAACTATGGCTACACCTTC. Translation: CASTNAGTGVNYGYTF. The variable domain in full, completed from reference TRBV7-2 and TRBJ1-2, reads GAGVSQSPSNKVTEKGKDVELRCDPISGHTALYWYRQSLGQGLEFLIYFQGNSAPDKSGLPSDRFSAERTGGSVSTLTIQRTQQEDSAVYLCASTNAGTGVNYGYTFGSGTRLTVV.

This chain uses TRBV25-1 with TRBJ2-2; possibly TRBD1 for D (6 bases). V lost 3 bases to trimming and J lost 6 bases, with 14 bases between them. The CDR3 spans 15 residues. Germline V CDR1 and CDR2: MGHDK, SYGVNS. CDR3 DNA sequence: TGTGCCAGCAGTGAGCGTGGGCAGGGGTCCGGGGAGCTGTTTTTT. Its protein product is CASSERGQGSGELFF.